The 32 T cell receptor beta chains below come from one sample, sequenced in a study of CD8 T cells in Susac syndrome. An amount of RNA that ranged from 0.5 to 1 ug was reverse transcribed with random hexamers. Via MiXCR, TCRdb re-called the immunoSEQ multiplex PCR reads, giving one row per CDR3 protein. Of some 200,000 distinct CDR3 sequences in the sample, roughly 96% were seen once. Material for sequencing was CD4+ T cells from PBMCs. The source is a human donor with multiple sclerosis.

This chain links TRBV9 with TRBJ2-7, with D possibly being TRBD2 (5 bases). The CDR3 has 13 amino acids. V dropped 3 bases and J dropped 5 bases, with 12 bases sitting between them. CDR1 is SGDLS, CDR2 YYNGEE, per germline. The CDR3 loop is CASSDFEGHEQYF. CDR3 DNA: TGTGCCAGCAGCGATTTCGAGGGCCACGAGCAGTACTTC.

Details on this clonotype: One end of the junction does not line up with germline, which may come from a read error. This rearrangement joins TRBV20-1 to TRBJ1-2, with D perhaps TRBD1 (5 bases). The CDR3 sequence is 13 residues long. Per germline, CDR1 DFQATT and CDR2 SNEGSKA (reference sequence). CDR3 loop: CSARRGASYVYTF. The CDR3 DNA sequence: TGCAGTGCCCGGCGCGGGGCCTCCTATGTCTACACCTTC.

The chain uses TRBV4-2 and TRBJ2-5; 7 nucleotides align to TRBD1. The germline gives CDR1 LGHNA, CDR2 YNFKEQ. Trimming cost V 4 bases and J 5 bases; bases outside gene matches: 13. The CDR3 contains 16 residues. The CDR3 sequence is CASSRTQGVGGETQYF. CDR3 DNA: TGTGCCAGCAGCCGTACTCAGGGGGTCGGTGGGGAGACCCAGTACTTC.

The rearrangement links TRBV20-1 to TRBJ2-2; D is perhaps TRBD2 (6 bases). This CDR3 has 15 amino acids. V dropped 0 bases and J dropped 1 base, with 9 bases sitting between them. The germline V gene encodes CDR1 DFQATT and CDR2 SNEGSKA (reference sequence). The CDR3 DNA is TGCAGTGCTAGAGATCGGAGGGGGAACACCGGGGAGCTGTTTTTT. It encodes CSARDRRGNTGELFF.

The chain employs TRBV20-1 and TRBJ1-4; tentatively, D is TRBD1 (5 bases). The CDR3 extends over 14 amino acids. With 6 bases removed from V and 7 bases from J, the gap between germline ends came to 18 bases. Germline V gene lookup returns CDR1 DFQATT and CDR2 SNEGSKA (reference sequence). The CDR3 sequence is CSAPKTLRGEKLFF. The CDR3 nucleotides are TGCAGTGCGCCAAAAACACTGAGGGGTGAAAAACTGTTTTTT.

This clonotype came up once. The chain has TRBV3-1 and TRBJ2-1; 7 bases agree with TRBD2. This CDR3 contains 15 residues. Germline loops: CDR1 LGHDT, CDR2 YNNKEL (reference sequence). V was pared by 4 bases and J by 6 bases, with 9 bases of the junction left unmatched. Here the CDR3 DNA reads TGTGCCAGCAGCCGTTTCGAGCGGGGAAGCAATGAGCAGTTCTTC. Amino acids: CASSRFERGSNEQFF.

The CDR3 DNA reads as TGTGCCAGCAGTTTAATAAGGACTAGCGTTAATCCGATCTCCTACAATGAGCAGTTCTTC. It codes for CASSLIRTSVNPISYNEQFF. This chain joins TRBV12-3 or TRBV12-4 and TRBJ2-1, with 9 bases identical to TRBD2. The V gene end was trimmed by 2 bases and the J gene end by 0 bases; junction bases not matched to a gene: 14. The CDR3 totals 20 residues.

The V gene is TRBV2, the J gene TRBJ2-1; D is undetermined. Germline assignment: CDR1 SNHLY and CDR2 FYNNEI. The CDR3 length is 12 residues. Deletions cut 8 bases from V and 8 bases from J, with 13 bases between. The CDR3 region has the DNA TGTGCCAGCGTAATTGTCGGGCATGAGCAGTTCTTC. It is translated as CASVIVGHEQFF.

This chain joins TRBV6-6 and TRBJ2-7; the D gene could be TRBD1 or TRBD2 (5 bases each). Germline assignment: CDR1 MNHNY and CDR2 SVGAGI (reference sequence). The CDR3 has 14 amino acids. Between the trimmed V and J ends, which lost 2 bases and 3 bases, there was a span of 11 bases. CDR3 protein: CASSYGGSGYEQYF. The DNA for the CDR3 is TGTGCCAGCAGTTACGGGGGATCGGGCTACGAGCAGTACTTC.

The V and J genes are TRBV29-1 and TRBJ2-5, with a weak D call TRBD2 (7 bases). The CDR3 covers 13 residues. Trimming took off 7 bases at V and 4 bases at J, with 16 bases between the two ends. Germline-derived CDR1 and CDR2 are SQVTM and ANQGSEA. In DNA, the CDR3 is TGCAGCGCTGGGATAGGGGGGGGAGAGACCCAGTACTTC. Its protein is CSAGIGGGETQYF.

The chain joins TRBV20-1 to TRBJ2-1; 7 bases align to TRBD2. The junction had 7 bases not matched to a gene; V was cut back by 5 bases and J by 6 bases. Germline V gene data show CDR1 as DFQATT and CDR2 as SNEGSKA (reference sequence). The CDR3 spans 13 residues. CDR3 coding DNA: TGCAGTGCTGTATGGACGGGAGGCAATGAGCAGTTCTTC. Protein sequence: CSAVWTGGNEQFF.

This clonotype appeared once. V and J are TRBV3-1 and TRBJ1-1, with D perhaps TRBD1 (5 bases). The V end lost 4 bases, the J end lost 0 bases, and 9 bases lay between the germline ends. The germline V gene has CDR1 LGHDT and CDR2 YNNKEL (reference sequence). The CDR3 spans 14 residues. DNA for the CDR3: TGTGCCAGCAGCCCGGGACCGATGAACACTGAAGCTTTCTTT. It is translated as CASSPGPMNTEAFF.

The chain has TRBV24-1 and TRBJ2-7; the match to TRBD1 covers 10 bases. The length of the CDR3 is 15 residues. The V segment lost 9 bases and the J segment 4 bases; nucleotides outside the gene matches: 11. Germline V gene data show CDR1 as KGHDR and CDR2 as SFDVKD. The CDR3 loop reads CATRWGTGVEYEQYF. CDR3 nucleotide sequence: TGTGCCACCCGGTGGGGGACAGGGGTTGAGTACGAGCAGTACTTC.

The J gene is TRBJ1-5, the V gene TRBV6-4; no definite D call. The CDR3 extends over 16 amino acids. The V end was cut by 4 bases, the J end by 0 bases, with 13 bases between. In germline, CDR1 is MRHNA, CDR2 SNTAGT. The CDR3 spells CASSVRGSPSNQPQHF. DNA for the CDR3: TGTGCCAGCAGTGTGAGAGGAAGCCCTAGCAATCAGCCCCAGCATTTT.

J is TRBJ1-5 and V is TRBV12-3 or TRBV12-4; D remains ambiguous. This CDR3 is 12 amino acids long. V dropped 3 bases and J dropped 8 bases, with 8 bases sitting between them. For the CDR3, the DNA is TGTGCCAGCAGTTTTACTGGGGAGCCCCAGCATTTT. This codes for CASSFTGEPQHF.

This chain uses TRBV9 with TRBJ2-3; 9 bases align to TRBD2. This CDR3 has 14 residues. CDR1 and CDR2 from the germline V gene are SGDLS and YYNGEE. The trim removed 3 bases at V and 6 bases at J, leaving 5 bases unmatched. The CDR3 DNA is TGTGCCAGCAGCGCCCCTAGCGGGACGGATACGCAGTATTTT. Translation gives CASSAPSGTDTQYF.

CDR3 nucleotides: TGTGCCACCAGTGACCCCGCGGGGGGCCACAGCACAGATACGCAGTATTTT. This encodes CATSDPAGGHSTDTQYF. The chain recombines TRBV24-1 with TRBJ2-3, with 8 bases that match TRBD2. The CDR3 sequence is 17 residues long. Germline V gives CDR1 KGHDR, CDR2 SFDVKD. The V segment lost 4 bases and the J segment 0 bases; nucleotides outside the gene matches: 8.

This clonotype was detected once. The CDR3 is CSARDTGSSGPQHF. CDR3 DNA: TGCAGTGCTAGAGATACAGGGAGCTCGGGGCCCCAGCATTTT. This chain joins TRBV20-1 and TRBJ1-5; possible D gene TRBD1, 6 bases. Germline V lookup: CDR1 DFQATT, CDR2 SNEGSKA (reference sequence). V lost 0 bases to trimming and J lost 9 bases, with 15 bases between them. This CDR3 region has 14 residues.

V is TRBV2 and J is TRBJ2-7, with D hard to call. Between the trimmed V and J ends, which lost 8 bases and 6 bases, there was a span of 14 bases. CDR3 size: 12 residues. The germline V gene has CDR1 SNHLY and CDR2 FYNNEI. CDR3 loop: CASLPRDGEQYF. The CDR3 DNA reads as TGTGCCAGCCTTCCCCGCGACGGCGAGCAGTACTTC.

This chain joins TRBV6-5 and TRBJ2-7, with 12 bases fitting TRBD2. The CDR3 has 16 amino acids. CDR1 is MNHEY and CDR2 is SVGAGI in the germline V gene. With 4 bases clipped from V and 6 bases from J, the junction kept 10 bases outside the gene matches. The CDR3 protein is CASSSIRTSGNSEQYF. In DNA, the CDR3 is TGTGCCAGCAGTTCTATCCGGACTAGCGGGAATTCCGAGCAGTACTTC.

J is TRBJ2-1 and V is TRBV3-1, with a tentative D call TRBD1 (5 bases). The CDR3 contains 16 residues. The V gene lost 3 bases and the J gene lost 2 bases, with 14 bases spanning the gap. Germline CDR1 reads LGHDT; CDR2 reads YNNKEL (reference sequence). The CDR3 here is CASSHRTGGAYNEQFF. The CDR3 nucleotides read TGTGCCAGCAGCCACCGTACAGGTGGGGCCTACAATGAGCAGTTCTTC.

The chain links TRBV6-6 to TRBJ2-7, with TRBD2 identical over 9 bases. This CDR3 spans 13 amino acids. The trim removed 6 bases at V and 9 bases at J, leaving 9 bases unmatched. Germline V gene data show CDR1 as MNHNY and CDR2 as SVGAGI (reference sequence). CDR3 amino acids: CASRTGTSQVQYF. DNA for the CDR3: TGTGCCAGCAGGACCGGGACTAGCCAGGTGCAGTACTTC.

The gene calls are TRBV4-1 and TRBJ2-5; TRBD1 agrees at 8 bases. The CDR3 consists of 17 residues. Germline-derived CDR1 and CDR2 are MGHRA and YSYEKL. V lost 1 base, J lost 5 bases, and 12 bases stayed unmatched. The CDR3 protein is CASSQAQGAMVAETQYF. The CDR3 DNA is TGCGCCAGCAGCCAAGCTCAGGGGGCAATGGTGGCTGAGACCCAGTACTTC.

The chain uses TRBV20-1 and TRBJ2-4; no clear D. V lost 5 bases and J lost 0, with 5 bases in between. This CDR3 is built from 12 residues. The V gene's germline CDR1 is DFQATT and CDR2 SNEGSKA (reference sequence). This CDR3 reads CSAGLAKNIQYF. The CDR3 nucleotides are TGCAGTGCTGGGTTAGCCAAAAACATTCAGTACTTC.

CDR3 sequence reads: CASRSQTANTEAFF. CDR3 nucleotides: TGTGCCAGCAGGTCCCAAACAGCGAACACTGAAGCTTTCTTT. This chain uses TRBV2 with TRBJ1-1; D gene ambiguous. This CDR3 has 14 amino acids. Germline assignment: CDR1 SNHLY and CDR2 FYNNEI. Trimming pared 6 bases from V and 1 base from J, leaving 12 bases between.

V gene TRBV7-9 combines with J gene TRBJ1-2, with TRBD1 matching 9 bases. The germline gives CDR1 SEHNR, CDR2 FQNEAQ (reference sequence). CDR3 length: 15 residues. The V segment lost 3 bases and the J segment 6 bases; nucleotides outside the gene matches: 8. The CDR3 is CASSFPTGGADGYTF. DNA for the CDR3: TGTGCCAGCAGCTTCCCTACAGGGGGCGCGGATGGCTACACCTTC.

V usage is TRBV12-3 or TRBV12-4 and J usage is TRBJ2-5; maybe TRBD2 (7 bases). V was trimmed by 3 bases and J by 1 base, leaving 18 bases between them. This CDR3 region has 17 residues. The CDR3 sequence: CASSLQGRESPQETQYF. The CDR3 nucleotides are TGTGCCAGCAGTTTGCAGGGGCGGGAGTCGCCCCAAGAGACCCAGTACTTC.

The chain carries TRBV30 and TRBJ2-4, with TRBD2 identical over 9 bases. V shed 3 bases, J shed 3 bases, and the junction held 3 bases outside the gene matches. CDR3 size: 14 residues. Germline V gene data show CDR1 as GTSNPN and CDR2 as SVGIG (reference sequence). The CDR3 sequence is CAWRLAGGKNIQYF. CDR3 DNA sequence: TGTGCCTGGAGACTAGCGGGCGGCAAAAACATTCAGTACTTC.

The chain combines TRBV29-1 with TRBJ2-7; 9 nucleotides line up with TRBD1. Germline values: CDR1 SQVTM, CDR2 ANQGSEA. The CDR3 totals 13 residues. V shed 7 bases and J 0 bases; nucleotides not matched to a gene: 4. CDR3 sequence reads: CSGGQGPSYEQYF. For the CDR3, the DNA is TGCAGCGGGGGACAGGGCCCCTCCTACGAGCAGTACTTC.

The CDR3 protein is CSAREARAYEQYF. Here the CDR3 DNA reads TGCAGTGCTAGAGAAGCCAGGGCTTACGAGCAGTACTTC. The rearrangement links TRBV20-1 to TRBJ2-7, with a tentative D call TRBD1 (5 bases). This CDR3 is built from 13 residues. Germline V CDR1 and CDR2: DFQATT, SNEGSKA (reference sequence). The ends were cut back, 0 bases at V and 4 bases at J, with 10 bases in the middle.

The chain uses TRBV5-6 and TRBJ1-1, with 7 nucleotides matching TRBD1. There are 14 residues in the CDR3. Looked up from germline, CDR1 is SGHDT and CDR2 is YYEEEE. With 0 bases clipped from V and 8 bases from J, the junction kept 7 bases outside the gene matches. The CDR3 spells CASSLVFGTVEAFF. CDR3 sequence (DNA): TGTGCCAGCAGCTTGGTATTTGGGACAGTGGAAGCTTTCTTT.

V gene TRBV3-1 combines with J gene TRBJ2-1; D remains ambiguous. Trimming removed 8 bases at V and 2 bases at J, with 19 bases between. Looked up from germline, CDR1 is LGHDT and CDR2 is YNNKEL (reference sequence). There are 16 residues in the CDR3. This CDR3 reads CASDTGQHSTYNEQFF. As DNA, the CDR3 is TGTGCCAGCGATACGGGCCAACACTCAACCTACAATGAGCAGTTCTTC.